This TCR beta chain originates from a study of CD8 T cells in ankylosing spondylitis. This clonotype has at least ten counts. The antigen remains unidentified. This CDR3 contains 13 residues. Germline CDR1 ENHRY, CDR2 SYGVKD. The V end was cut by 8 bases, the J end by 1 base, with 11 bases between. With molecular barcodes, quantitative 5'-RACE was used to make the TCR beta libraries. TCRdb reprocessed the 5' RACE reads via MiXCR and lists one record per CDR3 protein. Altogether under 200,000 distinct CDR3 sequences are present, 9.5% to 10% being singletons, with the ten largest covering around 16%. General observations from the study: A subset of motif variants has previously been described in the synovial fluid and blood of reactive arthritis. Blood from ankylosing spondylitis patients appeared to carry a characteristic roughly 8-variant TCR beta motif. The clones that were linked to disease were reported to be significantly enriched in matched synovial fluid samples from ankylosing spondylitis patients.

The sequenced sample consisted of blood, either unsorted or a sorted T cell fraction (not recorded which). The TCR comes from a female donor with ankylosing spondylitis or in good health (not recorded which). This chain connects TRBV10-3 to TRBJ1-1; no clear D gene. The CDR3 DNA follows: TGTGCCATCCGGGGAGAAGAGAACACTGAAGCTTTCTTT. It yields the protein CAIRGEENTEAFF.